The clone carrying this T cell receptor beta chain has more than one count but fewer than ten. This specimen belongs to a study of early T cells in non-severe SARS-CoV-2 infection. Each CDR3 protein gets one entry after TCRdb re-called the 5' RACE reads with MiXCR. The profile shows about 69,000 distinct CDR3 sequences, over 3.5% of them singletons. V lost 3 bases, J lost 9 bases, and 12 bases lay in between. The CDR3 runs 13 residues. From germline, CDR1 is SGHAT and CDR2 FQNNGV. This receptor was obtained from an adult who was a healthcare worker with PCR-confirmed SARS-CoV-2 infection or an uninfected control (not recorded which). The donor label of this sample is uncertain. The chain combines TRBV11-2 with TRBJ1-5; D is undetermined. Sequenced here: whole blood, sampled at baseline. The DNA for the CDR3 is TGTGCCAGCAGCTTCTCCACTACGAGGCCCCAGCATTTT. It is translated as CASSFSTTRPQHF.